One sample yielded the 5 T cell receptor beta chains listed below, sequenced in a study of blood T cell repertoires in COVID-19. Generated by immunoSEQ multiplex PCR, the TCRdb table keeps only in-frame clones and is missing some. The table lists around 200,000 clones, roughly 85% of them singletons, with over 2.5% in the top ten. Sequenced input: peripheral blood. These receptors were collected from a man aged 55-75 years with acute or convalescent COVID-19.

CDR3 nucleotide sequence: TGCGCCAGCAGCCGACTAGCGGGAGGGCCAGGCTCCTACGAGCAGTACTTC. Its translation: CASSRLAGGPGSYEQYF. V and J are TRBV4-1 and TRBJ2-7, with 14 bases aligning to TRBD2. This CDR3 is built from 17 residues. V gave up 4 bases and J gave up 0 bases; unmatched junction bases: 5. Germline V gene lookup returns CDR1 MGHRA and CDR2 YSYEKL.

The chain links TRBV2 to TRBJ2-1; 13 nucleotides line up with TRBD2. The CDR3 runs 18 residues. Germline V lookup: CDR1 SNHLY, CDR2 FYNNEI. The V segment lost 6 bases and the J segment 4 bases; nucleotides outside the gene matches: 12. CDR3 sequence (DNA): TGTGCCAGCAGAGGACTAGCGGGAGCCTCCCGGGGTTACAATGAGCAGTTCTTC. Translated: CASRGLAGASRGYNEQFF.

J is TRBJ2-5 and V is TRBV9, with TRBD2 as a possible D gene (5 bases). The CDR3 runs 14 residues. Germline loops: CDR1 SGDLS, CDR2 YYNGEE. The V and J ends lost 4 bases and 2 bases respectively, with 12 bases between them. As DNA, the CDR3 is TGTGCCAGCAGCCCCCACGGGGATCAAGAGACCCAGTACTTC. Amino acids: CASSPHGDQETQYF.

The gene calls are TRBV2 and TRBJ2-2; D unclear. Trimming cost V 5 bases and J 4 bases, with 8 bases left between them. Germline loops: CDR1 SNHLY, CDR2 FYNNEI. This CDR3 has 13 residues. CDR3 sequence: CASSPDSTGELFF. In nucleotides, the CDR3 is TGTGCCAGCAGTCCTGACTCCACCGGGGAGCTGTTTTTT.

The chain has TRBV5-8 and TRBJ1-2; 7 bases are shared with TRBD1. The CDR3 is 14 residues long. Germline V gives CDR1 SGHTS, CDR2 YDEGEE. Trimming cost V 1 base and J 5 bases; bases outside gene matches: 5. For the CDR3, the DNA is TGTGCCAGCAGCTTGAGTGACAGGGTTTATGGCTACACCTTC. Residues: CASSLSDRVYGYTF.